This record covers a single T cell receptor (beta chain). Patients from Seattle were sampled longitudinally, starting during active infection. V was pared by 6 bases and J by 1 base, with 15 bases between. The CDR3 runs 15 residues. Germline CDR1 and CDR2: SNHLY and FYNNEI. In the source study's methods: Amplified reference gene primers provided the basis for estimating nucleated cell counts. TCRdb keeps only in-frame clones here, not all; method: immunoSEQ multiplex PCR. V, J and clone size are those of that table, while D and trimming were read from the DNA. The sample consists of some 290,000 clones, roughly 89% of them appearing once. This entry comes from a study of blood T cell repertoires in COVID-19. Study information: COVID-19 samples, acute and convalescent, were from the United States, Italy and Spain. PBMCs, B-cell-depleted T cells, or T cells were the source of the cDNA or gDNA that made up the material.

The gene calls are TRBV2 and TRBJ1-1; D is unresolved. This sequence originates from a woman aged 40-49 years with COVID-19, enrolled during active disease. Sequencing was done on a sample of peripheral blood. In nucleotides, the CDR3 is TGTGCCAGCAGGCCGATGGCGGGAGGGAACACTGAAGCTTTCTTT. This sequence encodes CASRPMAGGNTEAFF.